This T cell receptor (beta chain) is drawn from a study of neurological immune-mediated disorders. A 10-nucleotide random UMI tagged transcripts in template-switch 5'RACE cDNA synthesis. Sequencing runs each yielded over 170 million TCR-beta sequences from 15-18 subjects. MiXCR was run by TCRdb on the 5' RACE reads, yielding one entry per CDR3 protein. The data hold about 46,000 distinct CDR3 sequences, with just over 3% observed a single time. V was trimmed by 2 bases and J by 2 bases, leaving 8 bases between them. Germline V CDR1 and CDR2: MNHEY, SMNVEV (reference sequence). This CDR3 comprises 14 residues. This clonotype has at least ten counts.

Sequenced: PBMCs. The chain couples TRBV27 to TRBJ2-3; D might be TRBD1 (6 bases). This clonotype was obtained from a woman aged 45-60 years with multiple sclerosis. CDR3 sequence (DNA): TGTGCCAGCAGTTTAGGGACAAACACAGATACGCAGTATTTT. Translated, it gives CASSLGTNTDTQYF.